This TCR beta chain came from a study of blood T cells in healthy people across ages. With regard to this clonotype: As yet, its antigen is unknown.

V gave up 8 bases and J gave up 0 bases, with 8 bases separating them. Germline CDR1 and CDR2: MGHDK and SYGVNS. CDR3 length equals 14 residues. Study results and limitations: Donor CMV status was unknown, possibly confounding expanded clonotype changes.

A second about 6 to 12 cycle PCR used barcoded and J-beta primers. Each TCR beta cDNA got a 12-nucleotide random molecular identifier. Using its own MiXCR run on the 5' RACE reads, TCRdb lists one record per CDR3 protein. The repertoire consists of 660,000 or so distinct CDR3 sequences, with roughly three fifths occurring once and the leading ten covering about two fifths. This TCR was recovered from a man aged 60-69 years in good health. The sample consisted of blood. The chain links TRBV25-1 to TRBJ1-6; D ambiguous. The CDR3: CASRQSSYNSPLHF. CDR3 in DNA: TGTGCCAGCCGCCAAAGCTCCTATAATTCACCCCTCCACTTT.